The 15 T cell receptor beta chains below were found in one sample sequenced in a study of cytomegalovirus exposure and HLA in healthy donors. The assay was immunoSEQ multiplex PCR, and TCRdb's table has in-frame clones only and misses some. Here the sample spans some 270,000 clones, approximately 83% being singletons. The sample comprised PBMCs. These receptors were collected from a woman under 30 in good health and CMV-seronegative.

This clone appeared once. This rearrangement joins TRBV2 to TRBJ2-2, with TRBD2 matching 11 bases. The germline gives CDR1 SNHLY, CDR2 FYNNEI. The junction had 5 bases not matched to a gene; V was cut back by 7 bases and J by 4 bases. The CDR3 covers 15 residues. This chain's CDR3 is CASNPGLAVTGELFF. DNA for the CDR3: TGTGCCAGCAATCCGGGACTAGCGGTCACCGGGGAGCTGTTTTTT.

This chain connects TRBV30 to TRBJ2-3; D uncertain. The CDR3 extends over 15 amino acids. Germline V CDR1 and CDR2: GTSNPN, SVGIG (reference sequence). V was clipped by 0 bases and J by 0 bases, with 10 bases between them. The DNA of the CDR3 is TGTGCCTGGAGTGTGTTGGCGGCTAGCACAGATACGCAGTATTTT. Its protein is CAWSVLAASTDTQYF.

This clone was seen once. This chain links TRBV14 with TRBJ1-2; 10 bases align to TRBD1. The CDR3 runs 14 residues. J gave up 7 bases and V 3 bases, and 5 bases lay outside the gene matches. From germline, CDR1 is SGHDN and CDR2 FVKESK. The CDR3 DNA is TGTGCCAGCAGCCACTCGACAGGGGGCCGTGGCTACACCTTC. Protein product: CASSHSTGGRGYTF.

The DNA for the CDR3 is TGCGCCAGCAGCCCCACCGGGGACATGCCGAATTCACCCCTCCACTTT. Residues: CASSPTGDMPNSPLHF. The chain uses TRBV5-1 and TRBJ1-6; TRBD1 might be the D (6 bases). Trimming pared 4 bases from V and 7 bases from J, leaving 18 bases between. The CDR3 has 16 residues. Germline V lookup: CDR1 SGHRS, CDR2 YFSETQ.

This chain links TRBV7-3 with TRBJ2-1; a weak D match, TRBD1 (6 bases). Trimming pared 2 bases from V and 2 bases from J, leaving 10 bases between. CDR1 and CDR2 from the germline V gene are SGHTA and FQGTGA. CDR3 length equals 15 residues. CDR3 sequence reads: CASSLSTGAYNEQFF. In DNA form, the CDR3 reads TGTGCCAGCAGCTTATCGACAGGAGCCTACAATGAGCAGTTCTTC.

CDR3 nucleotides: TGTGCCAGCAGTGAAACCACAGGGTTAATTGCTTTCTTT. It encodes CASSETTGLIAFF. V and J are TRBV6-1 and TRBJ1-1; maybe TRBD1 (6 bases). Per germline, CDR1 MNHNS and CDR2 SASEGT. V dropped 2 bases and J dropped 11 bases, with 15 bases sitting between them. The CDR3 has 13 amino acids.

This rearrangement joins TRBV11-2 to TRBJ2-7; TRBD2 is a possible D gene (6 bases). Trimming shortened V by 5 bases and J by 1 base, and 18 bases separated the two germline ends. Germline V gives CDR1 SGHAT, CDR2 FQNNGV. The CDR3 contains 16 residues. The CDR3 sequence: CASSRVRDFKSYEQYF. In DNA, the CDR3 is TGTGCCAGCAGCCGTGTACGGGACTTTAAATCCTACGAGCAGTACTTC.

The V and J genes are TRBV5-1 and TRBJ1-1, with D maybe TRBD1 (6 bases). The V end was cut by 2 bases, the J end by 8 bases, with 13 bases between. This CDR3 spans 13 amino acids. Germline-derived CDR1 and CDR2 are SGHRS and YFSETQ. The CDR3 bases are TGCGCCAGCAGCTTACAGGGAAGAGCCGAAGCTTTCTTT. Amino acid sequence: CASSLQGRAEAFF.

The genes are TRBV9 and TRBJ1-1; no clear D gene. This CDR3 is built from 15 residues. V lost 0 bases, J lost 4 bases, and 13 bases lay in between. The germline V gene encodes CDR1 SGDLS and CDR2 YYNGEE. CDR3 residues: CASSVVVGRGTEAFF. In nucleotides, the CDR3 is TGTGCCAGCAGCGTAGTGGTTGGTCGCGGCACTGAAGCTTTCTTT.

The genes are TRBV6-6 and TRBJ2-5, with TRBD1 matching 11 bases. The CDR3 loop spans 15 amino acids. Germline CDR1 and CDR2: MNHNY and SVGAGI (reference sequence). J was trimmed by 1 base and V by 6 bases; bases with no gene match: 4. DNA for the CDR3: TGTGCCAGCAGCGAAGGGACAGGGGGCCAAGAGACCCAGTACTTC. Translating gives CASSEGTGGQETQYF.

The CDR3 region has the DNA TGTGCCAGCAGCTCCAAAAGCGGGAGTGGAAATGAGCAGTTCTTC. Amino acid sequence: CASSSKSGSGNEQFF. The rearrangement joins TRBV5-4 to TRBJ2-1; 8 bases line up with TRBD2. Germline CDR1 and CDR2: SGHNT and YYREEE (reference sequence). The CDR3 extends over 15 amino acids. The J segment lost 7 bases and the V segment lost 3 bases, leaving 9 bases of the junction unmatched. Drawing the rest from reference TRBV5-4 and TRBJ2-1, the complete variable domain is ETGVTQSPTHLIKTRGQQVTLRCSSQSGHNTVSWYQQALGQGPQFIFQYYREEENGRGNFPPRFSGLQFPNYSSELNVNALELDDSALYLCASSSKSGSGNEQFFGPGTRLTVL.

The chain combines TRBV5-4 with TRBJ1-1, with 9 bases matching TRBD1. Germline CDR1 and CDR2: SGHNT and YYREEE (reference sequence). The J segment lost 4 bases and the V segment lost 5 bases, leaving 12 bases of the junction unmatched. CDR3 length: 16 residues. CDR3 sequence: CASRNGGTGLGTEAFF. The CDR3 nucleotides are TGTGCCAGCAGAAACGGCGGGACAGGGTTGGGCACTGAAGCTTTCTTT.

V usage is TRBV30 and J usage is TRBJ2-2; the D gene is possibly TRBD2 (5 bases). The CDR3 is 13 amino acids. V was trimmed by 4 bases and J by 4 bases, leaving 10 bases between them. In germline, CDR1 is GTSNPN, CDR2 SVGIG (reference sequence). CDR3 sequence reads: CAWNPGFTGELFF. For the CDR3, the DNA is TGTGCCTGGAACCCGGGGTTCACCGGGGAGCTGTTTTTT.

The J gene is TRBJ2-1, the V gene TRBV18; 7 nucleotides align to TRBD1. Trimming took 3 bases from V and 10 from J; bases not matched to a gene: 15. The V gene's germline CDR1 is KGHSH and CDR2 LQKENI. The CDR3 is made up of 16 amino acids. The CDR3 loop reads CASSPERGPKLGEQFF. The CDR3 DNA follows: TGTGCCAGCTCACCGGAAAGGGGGCCCAAACTCGGGGAGCAGTTCTTC.

The chain joins TRBV7-8 to TRBJ2-5; 10 bases match TRBD2. Germline CDR1 and CDR2: SGHVS and FQNEAQ. With 5 bases clipped from V and 0 bases from J, the junction kept 9 bases outside the gene matches. This CDR3 contains 17 residues. CDR3 in amino acids: CASSPRALAGDQETQYF. Written as DNA, the CDR3 is TGTGCCAGCAGCCCCAGAGCGCTAGCGGGGGACCAAGAGACCCAGTACTTC.